Below, 32 T cell receptor beta chains from the same sample are listed, as sequenced in a study of blood T cell repertoires in COVID-19. Profiling relied on immunoSEQ multiplex PCR, and the TCRdb table lists in-frame clones only, not all of them. The data hold about 310,000 clones, with over 75% observed a single time. Sequenced: peripheral blood. Every receptor here comes from a woman aged 50 to 65 who had recovered from COVID-19.

V usage is TRBV2 and J usage is TRBJ1-1; the match to TRBD1 covers 9 bases. The V segment lost 8 bases and the J segment 4 bases; nucleotides outside the gene matches: 8. This CDR3 comprises 14 residues. Germline loops: CDR1 SNHLY, CDR2 FYNNEI. CDR3 in amino acids: CASGRTGVSTEAFF. CDR3 coding DNA: TGTGCCAGCGGTCGGACAGGGGTCAGCACTGAAGCTTTCTTT.

V is TRBV7-2 and J is TRBJ1-4, with 8 nucleotides matching TRBD1. The CDR3 is 16 residues long. The V gene end was trimmed by 1 base and the J gene end by 3 bases; junction bases not matched to a gene: 4. The germline V gene encodes CDR1 SGHTA and CDR2 FQGNSA. The CDR3 coding sequence is TGTGCCAGCAGCTTAGGGACAGGGTCGGCTAATGAAAAACTGTTTTTT. Amino acid sequence: CASSLGTGSANEKLFF.

Of note for this clone: The sample holds other DNA sequences that translate to the same CDR3. This sequence joins TRBV9 and TRBJ1-3, with TRBD1 matching 8 bases. V lost 3 bases and J lost 4; bases outside the gene matches: 3. The CDR3 sequence is 14 residues long. Germline CDR1 SGDLS, CDR2 YYNGEE. The CDR3 sequence is CASSGTGGGNTIYF. The CDR3 DNA follows: TGTGCCAGCAGCGGTACAGGGGGAGGAAACACCATATATTTT.

V is TRBV11-3 and J is TRBJ2-2, with 8 bases that match TRBD2. V lost 3 bases and J lost 4; bases outside the gene matches: 4. This CDR3 has 15 amino acids. Germline values: CDR1 SGHNT, CDR2 YENEEA. CDR3 nucleotide sequence: TGTGCCAGCAGCTTTTTAGCGGGAAGCACCGGGGAGCTGTTTTTT. Encoded protein: CASSFLAGSTGELFF. The whole variable domain, filled in from reference TRBV11-3 and TRBJ2-2, reads EAGVVQSPRYKIIEKKQPVAFWCNPISGHNTLYWYLQNLGQGPELLIRYENEEAVDDSQLPKDRFSAERLKGVDSTLKIQPAELGDSAVYLCASSFLAGSTGELFFGEGSRLTVL.

V and J are TRBV28 and TRBJ2-2; 8 nucleotides line up with TRBD1. The length of the CDR3 is 17 residues. Germline CDR1 is MDHEN and CDR2 is SYDVKM. Trimming at V came to 7 bases and at J to 5 bases, leaving 15 bases not matched to a gene. As DNA, the CDR3 is TGTGCCAGCAACCTAAAGCGGTGGCAGGGGGCAACCGGGGAGCTGTTTTTT. The encoded protein is CASNLKRWQGATGELFF.

This clone showed up just once. The V and J genes are TRBV14 and TRBJ2-1, with 8 bases identical to TRBD2. This CDR3 contains 15 residues. The trim removed 4 bases at V and 2 bases at J, leaving 4 bases unmatched. CDR1 is SGHDN, CDR2 FVKESK, per germline. This CDR3 reads CASSLAGRAYNEQFF. CDR3 DNA sequence: TGTGCCAGCAGCCTAGCGGGGCGAGCCTACAATGAGCAGTTCTTC.

V usage is TRBV6-5 and J usage is TRBJ1-3, with no clear D. The CDR3 consists of 14 residues. The V end lost 7 bases, the J end lost 0 bases, and 10 bases lay between the germline ends. CDR1 is MNHEY, CDR2 SVGAGI, per germline. The CDR3 sequence: CASTGARSGNTIYF. In nucleotides, the CDR3 is TGTGCCAGCACCGGTGCTCGCTCTGGAAACACCATATATTTT.

The rearrangement joins TRBV4-3 to TRBJ2-1, with D perhaps TRBD1 (5 bases). There are 15 residues in the CDR3. Germline V CDR1 and CDR2: LGHNA, YSLEER. V was trimmed by 0 bases and J by 2 bases, leaving 8 bases between them. The DNA for the CDR3 is TGCGCCAGCAGCCAAGACAGGGCACCCTACAATGAGCAGTTCTTC. Protein sequence: CASSQDRAPYNEQFF.

The gene calls are TRBV7-6 and TRBJ2-3, with TRBD1 matching 9 bases. The germline gives CDR1 SGHVS, CDR2 FNYEAQ. The CDR3 runs to 15 residues. Losses at the gene ends were 5 bases for V and 1 base for J; bases not matched to a gene: 4. Here the CDR3 reads CASSPGQGRTDTQYF. The CDR3 DNA follows: TGTGCCAGCAGCCCTGGACAGGGGCGCACAGATACGCAGTATTTT. Complete variable domain (other parts from reference TRBV7-6 and TRBJ2-3): GAGVSQSPRYKVTKRGQDVALRCDPISGHVSLYWYRQALGQGPEFLTYFNYEAQQDKSGLPNDRFSAERPEGSISTLTIQRTEQRDSAMYRCASSPGQGRTDTQYFGPGTRLTVL.

This chain connects TRBV29-1 to TRBJ1-1; perhaps TRBD1 as D (5 bases). Trimming took 7 bases from V and 5 from J, leaving 20 bases between them. Germline CDR1 and CDR2: SQVTM and ANQGSEA. The CDR3 is 14 amino acids. The CDR3 bases are TGCAGCGCCGGTAGCTTGTGGGGCTCGACTGAAGCTTTCTTT. The encoded protein is CSAGSLWGSTEAFF.

CDR3 sequence reads: CATILAGGTYEQYF. The CDR3, as DNA: TGTGCCACCATACTAGCGGGAGGGACCTACGAGCAGTACTTC. The gene calls are TRBV28 and TRBJ2-7; TRBD2 agrees at 13 bases. With V trimmed by 10 bases and J by 2 bases, 5 bases remained unmatched. CDR1 and CDR2 (germline): MDHEN, SYDVKM. This CDR3 is built from 14 residues.

This chain connects TRBV28 to TRBJ2-1; 9 bases agree with TRBD2. The CDR3 is 14 amino acids. V was clipped by 7 bases and J by 7 bases; unmatched bases: 8. In germline, CDR1 is MDHEN, CDR2 SYDVKM. The CDR3 nucleotides read TGTGCCAGCACCGGGACTAGCCACTTGAATGAGCAGTTCTTC. Amino acid sequence: CASTGTSHLNEQFF. Supplemented by reference TRBV28 and TRBJ2-1, the full variable domain reads DVKVTQSSRYLVKRTGEKVFLECVQDMDHENMFWYRQDPGLGLRLIYFSYDVKMKEKGDIPEGYSVSREKKERFSLILESASTNQTSMYLCASTGTSHLNEQFFGPGTRLTVL.

The V and J genes are TRBV7-3 and TRBJ2-7; 11 bases map to TRBD1. Unmatched junction bases numbered 6, after V lost 5 bases and J lost 6 bases. The CDR3 sequence is 14 residues long. CDR1 is SGHTA and CDR2 is FQGTGA in the germline V gene. The CDR3 DNA is TGTGCCAGCAGCCCCGGGACAGGGGGGATCGAGCAGTACTTC. Translated: CASSPGTGGIEQYF.

This clone was detected once. The chain joins TRBV14 to TRBJ2-1; D remains unclear. CDR1 is SGHDN and CDR2 is FVKESK in the germline V gene. This CDR3 is built from 14 residues. Trimming removed 1 base from V and 2 bases from J, with 6 bases in between. CDR3 residues: CASSQGGPYNEQFF. CDR3 bases: TGTGCCAGCAGCCAAGGCGGCCCCTACAATGAGCAGTTCTTC.

The J gene is TRBJ1-5, the V gene TRBV28; perhaps TRBD1 as D (5 bases). Between the trimmed V and J ends, which lost 3 bases and 7 bases, there was a span of 13 bases. This CDR3 has 14 residues. CDR1 is MDHEN and CDR2 is SYDVKM in the germline V gene. In nucleotides, the CDR3 is TGTGCCAGCAGTTTGTTGGGGGGGGGACAGCCCCAGCATTTT. This translates into CASSLLGGGQPQHF.

J is TRBJ2-7 and V is TRBV30; TRBD2 agrees at 10 bases. Trimming at V came to 0 bases and at J to 4 bases, leaving 0 bases not matched to a gene. The CDR3 consists of 13 residues. CDR1 GTSNPN and CDR2 SVGIG come from the germline V gene (reference sequence). The CDR3 loop is CAWSVTSGYEQYF. The CDR3 bases are TGTGCCTGGAGTGTGACTAGCGGGTACGAGCAGTACTTC.

In DNA, the CDR3 is TGTGCCTGGAGTTCGCGGGCATGGGGAGAAGGACAGCCCCAGCATTTT. Translating it yields CAWSSRAWGEGQPQHF. V gene TRBV30 combines with J gene TRBJ1-5; D call uncertain. The CDR3 runs to 16 residues. Germline loops: CDR1 GTSNPN, CDR2 SVGIG (reference sequence). Trimming pared 2 bases from V and 7 bases from J, leaving 21 bases between. Using reference TRBV30 and TRBJ1-5 for the parts outside the CDR3, the full variable domain is SQTIHQWPATLVQPVGSPLSLECTVEGTSNPNLYWYRQAAGRGLQLLFYSVGIGQISSEVPQNLSASRPQDRQFILSSKKLLLSDSGFYLCAWSSRAWGEGQPQHFGDGTRLSIL.

V is TRBV28 and J is TRBJ1-2; D is undetermined. Per the germline V gene, CDR1 is MDHEN and CDR2 is SYDVKM. The CDR3 consists of 13 residues. V dropped 3 bases and J dropped 4 bases, with 9 bases sitting between them. The CDR3 here is CASSFSQAYGYTF. CDR3 in DNA: TGTGCCAGCAGTTTTTCGCAGGCCTATGGCTACACCTTC.

The CDR3 bases are TGCGCCACCCGCGGGGGGGCCCCGAACACTGAAGCTTTCTTT. This translates into CATRGGAPNTEAFF. V gene TRBV5-1 combines with J gene TRBJ1-1; perhaps TRBD1 as D (6 bases). CDR1 is SGHRS and CDR2 is YFSETQ in the germline V gene. The CDR3 extends over 14 amino acids. The V end was cut by 9 bases, the J end by 1 base, with 16 bases between.

V gene TRBV7-2 combines with J gene TRBJ2-3; no clear D gene. CDR3 length: 13 amino acids. Germline values: CDR1 SGHTA, CDR2 FQGNSA. Trimming pared 1 base from V and 5 bases from J, leaving 7 bases between. CDR3 in amino acids: CASSLVFRDTQYF. In DNA, the CDR3 is TGTGCCAGCAGCTTAGTTTTTCGAGATACGCAGTATTTT.

V usage is TRBV5-1 and J usage is TRBJ1-5; D gene ambiguous. The CDR3 totals 15 residues. The ends were cut back, 2 bases at V and 2 bases at J, with 11 bases in the middle. Germline lookup yields CDR1 SGHRS and CDR2 YFSETQ. DNA for the CDR3: TGCGCCAGCAGCTTAGAGGGTAGCGGCAATCAGCCCCAGCATTTT. Protein: CASSLEGSGNQPQHF.

The CDR3 region is CASSSSGTPRDNEQFF. The CDR3 DNA sequence: TGTGCCAGCAGCTCGTCCGGGACTCCAAGGGACAATGAGCAGTTCTTC. The V call is TRBV7-2, the J call TRBJ2-1, with a weak D call TRBD2 (6 bases). The V and J ends lost 4 bases and 5 bases respectively, with 18 bases between them. The CDR3 length is 16 residues. The germline V gene encodes CDR1 SGHTA and CDR2 FQGNSA.

This chain links TRBV28 with TRBJ2-4; D perhaps matches TRBD1 (6 bases). Per germline, CDR1 MDHEN and CDR2 SYDVKM. The CDR3 contains 14 residues. The V and J ends lost 5 bases and 1 base respectively, with 9 bases between them. CDR3 sequence (DNA): TGTGCCAGCAGTAAGCAGGGGGCCAAAAACATTCAGTACTTC. This codes for CASSKQGAKNIQYF.

This chain connects TRBV6-2 or TRBV6-3 to TRBJ2-7; 8 bases are a match to TRBD1. Germline V CDR1 and CDR2: MNHEY, SVGEGT. With V trimmed by 0 bases and J by 3 bases, 7 bases remained unmatched. The length of the CDR3 is 16 residues. The CDR3 here is CASSYSPRDRIYEQYF. The CDR3 nucleotides read TGTGCCAGCAGTTACTCGCCTCGGGACAGGATCTACGAGCAGTACTTC.

This clone occurred once. The J gene is TRBJ2-7, the V gene TRBV7-9, with D possibly being TRBD2 (5 bases). Germline V gene data show CDR1 as SEHNR and CDR2 as FQNEAQ (reference sequence). V was trimmed by 5 bases and J by 0 bases, leaving 8 bases between them. The CDR3 extends over 13 amino acids. The CDR3 reads CASSGLDSYEQYF. DNA for the CDR3: TGTGCCAGCAGCGGACTGGACTCCTACGAGCAGTACTTC.

The chain combines TRBV4-3 with TRBJ2-7; the match to TRBD1 covers 10 bases. The CDR3 is made up of 16 amino acids. V trimming: 0 bases; J trimming: 2 bases; junction bases outside the gene matches: 4. CDR1 is LGHNA, CDR2 YSLEER, per germline. The CDR3 sequence is CASSQDPGQGPYEQYF. In DNA, the CDR3 is TGCGCCAGCAGCCAAGATCCGGGACAGGGGCCCTACGAGCAGTACTTC.

The V gene is TRBV10-2, the J gene TRBJ2-2; 8 bases are shared with TRBD2. There are 14 residues in the CDR3. V was pared by 5 bases and J by 4 bases, with 3 bases of the junction left unmatched. Germline V gene sequence: CDR1 WSHSY, CDR2 SAAADI. CDR3 protein: CASSLAGATGELFF. Written as DNA, the CDR3 is TGCGCCAGCAGTCTAGCGGGTGCCACCGGGGAGCTGTTTTTT.

This chain connects TRBV6-2 or TRBV6-3 to TRBJ1-6; 7 bases are a match to TRBD1. The V and J ends lost 4 bases and 8 bases, in that order; junction bases with no gene match: 2. The CDR3 is made up of 13 amino acids. Per germline, CDR1 MNHEY and CDR2 SVGEGT. The CDR3 loop is CASSSRGDSPLHF. Here the CDR3 DNA reads TGTGCCAGCAGTTCCAGGGGGGATTCACCCCTCCACTTT.

J is TRBJ1-3 and V is TRBV18, with D possibly TRBD1 on 6 matching bases. CDR1 is KGHSH and CDR2 is LQKENI in the germline V gene. V was shortened by 5 bases and J by 0 bases, with 11 bases between the two germline ends. There are 15 residues in the CDR3. The CDR3 DNA follows: TGTGCCAGCTCATCGGGACATAGCTCTGGAAACACCATATATTTT. Amino acid sequence: CASSSGHSSGNTIYF.

The J gene is TRBJ1-6, the V gene TRBV28; D unresolved. V was trimmed by 3 bases and J by 0 bases, leaving 12 bases between them. The CDR3 consists of 17 residues. CDR1 MDHEN and CDR2 SYDVKM come from the germline V gene. CDR3 nucleotide sequence: TGTGCCAGCAGTTTCTGGGTAGCGAGCTCCTATAATTCACCCCTCCACTTT. Translating gives CASSFWVASSYNSPLHF.

This clone has just one count. The chain couples TRBV6-6 to TRBJ2-7; D is perhaps TRBD1 (5 bases). CDR1 and CDR2 (germline): MNHNY, SVGAGI (reference sequence). CDR3 length equals 13 residues. V was shortened by 2 bases and J by 11 bases, with 16 bases between the two germline ends. The CDR3 loop reads CASSYGAGPKEYF. The CDR3 DNA sequence: TGTGCCAGCAGTTACGGAGCAGGGCCGAAGGAGTACTTC.

J is TRBJ1-1 and V is TRBV3-1 (or the pseudogene TRBV3-2), with D tentatively TRBD1 (5 bases). Germline lookup yields CDR1 LGHDT and CDR2 YNNKEL (reference sequence). The V end was cut by 7 bases, the J end by 4 bases, with 16 bases between. The CDR3 is 14 residues long. For the CDR3, the DNA is TGTGCCAGCAAGAACGACGGGGGGGGCACTGAAGCTTTCTTT. This codes for CASKNDGGGTEAFF.